One and the same sample provided the 8 T cell receptor beta chains below, sequenced in a study of T cell clonality in common variable immunodeficiency. Assay: immunoSEQ multiplex PCR; the TCRdb copy retains only in-frame clones and omits some. The table records 45,000 to 55,000 clones without singletons, the ten largest covering approximately 5.4%. The sequencing sample was made of peripheral blood mononuclear cells. The receptors stem from a person aged 18 to 70 in good health.

This clone was recorded many times. The sequence runs out 3 residues before the end of the CDR3; the remainder is reconstructed from the germline J gene. V is TRBV20-1 and J is TRBJ2-3; the match to TRBD2 covers 7 bases. The CDR3 has 15 residues. CDR1 and CDR2 from the germline V gene are DFQATT and SNEGSKA (reference sequence). V dropped 6 bases and J dropped 0; count of bases not matched to a gene: 9. CDR3 residues: CSAPIGRGSTDTQYF. Partial CDR3 DNA: TGCAGTGCCCCTATCGGGCGGGGGAGCACAGATACG.

This clone appeared many times. The read ends 3 residues early relative to the CDR3; the germline J gene fills the gap. The chain joins TRBV20-1 to TRBJ2-1, with D hard to call. With 5 bases removed from V and 3 bases from J, the gap between germline ends came to 17 bases. The CDR3 spans 15 residues. Germline-derived CDR1 and CDR2 are DFQATT and SNEGSKA (reference sequence). The CDR3 DNA, read in part, is TGCAGTGCTCCAAAACTCGCGCTAGGCTACAATGAG. Protein product: CSAPKLALGYNE. In full, the CDR3 is CSAPKLALGYNEQFF.

This clone was found many times. The chain's CDR3 is CSAGTGSNYGYTF. CDR3 DNA (partial): TGCAGTGCTGGGACAGGCTCTAACTATGGC. The chain is built from TRBV20-1 and TRBJ1-2; 8 bases map to TRBD1. The CDR3 extends 3 residues past the end of the read, so its final part is completed from the germline J gene. V gave up 5 bases and J gave up 0 bases; unmatched junction bases: 2. From germline, CDR1 is DFQATT and CDR2 SNEGSKA (reference sequence). The CDR3 loop spans 13 amino acids.

This clone came up many times. The read gets to within 3 residues of the CDR3 end, and the germline J gene fills in the rest. V is TRBV5-5 and J is TRBJ1-1; D may be TRBD1 (6 bases). Germline V gene lookup returns CDR1 SGHKS and CDR2 YYEKEE (reference sequence). V lost 1 base, J lost 1 base, and 8 bases lay in between. This CDR3 has 14 residues. CDR3 sequence: CASSLTGTNTEAFF. Partial CDR3 DNA: TGTGCCAGCAGCTTGACAGGGACGAACACTGAA. The full variable domain, with the rest looked up from reference TRBV5-5 and TRBJ1-1, is DAGVTQSPTHLIKTRGQQVTLRCSPISGHKSVSWYQQVLGQGPQFIFQYYEKEERGRGNFPDRFSARQFPNYSSELNVNALLLGDSALYLCASSLTGTNTEAFFGQGTRLTVV.

This clone was detected ten times or more. The read finishes 3 residues shy of the CDR3 end, and the germline J gene is used to complete it. The rearrangement uses TRBV28 and TRBJ1-2, with 10 bases fitting TRBD1. Germline assignment: CDR1 MDHEN and CDR2 SYDVKM. The CDR3 loop spans 16 amino acids. V lost 2 bases, J lost 2 bases, and 5 bases stayed unmatched. The covered CDR3 bases are TGTGCCAGCAGTTTACCCTCGGACAGGGGGAACTATGGC. It yields the protein CASSLPSDRGNYG. The complete CDR3 protein is CASSLPSDRGNYGYTF.

This clone showed up many times. The CDR3 here is CSASPSGYTDTQYF. CDR3 DNA (partial): TGCAGTGCTAGCCCTAGCGGGTACACAGATACG. The V and J genes are TRBV20-1 and TRBJ2-3; TRBD2 aligns across 8 bases. The read is 3 residues too short to cover the CDR3 end, so that end is filled in from the germline J gene. The CDR3 runs 14 residues. Germline-derived CDR1 and CDR2 are DFQATT and SNEGSKA (reference sequence). Trimming at V came to 3 bases and at J to 2 bases, leaving 4 bases not matched to a gene.

Many counts were recorded for this clone. The CDR3 end falls 3 residues outside the read, so it is completed with the germline J gene. V is TRBV20-1 and J is TRBJ2-7; TRBD2 aligns across 11 bases. V was pared by 5 bases and J by 4 bases, with 16 bases of the junction left unmatched. Germline-derived CDR1 and CDR2 are DFQATT and SNEGSKA (reference sequence). This CDR3 contains 17 residues. CDR3 loop: CSARTSGSPHSFYEQYF. CDR3 DNA (partial): TGCAGTGCTCGCACTAGCGGGAGCCCCCATTCCTTTTACGAG.

The sample holds many counts of this clone. The CDR3 end lies 3 residues beyond the end of the read and is filled in from the germline J gene. The chain uses TRBV7-2 and TRBJ2-7; TRBD2 aligns across 8 bases. The CDR3 runs 13 residues. Looked up from germline, CDR1 is SGHTA and CDR2 is FQGNSA. V was pared by 1 base and J by 5 bases, with 1 base of the junction left unmatched. The covered CDR3 bases are TGTGCCAGCAGCTTAGGTAGCGGGAACGAG. This translates into CASSLGSGNE. The entire CDR3 is CASSLGSGNEQYF.